This record covers a single T cell receptor beta chain. Its antigen is unknown. In the original workflow: Junction-only sequences without quality scores came from ImmunoSEQ, so filtering differed. Clones were sequenced by immunoSEQ multiplex PCR, and TCRdb holds only the in-frame ones, with some missing. V and J calls and clone size are copied from that table; D and trimming were computed from the DNA. The table lists millions of clones, 80% to 95% of them singletons, with roughly 0.36% in the top ten. The data stem from a study of shared clonotypes between healthy human individuals. Study summary: Each donor's CD8 memory used one plate, CD8 naive two, each CD4 subset three. General study findings and limits: Estimated richness was generally greater in naive than memory subsets.

Material: naive CD4+ T cells from PBMCs. The subset denotes: CD45RA+ positively selected. The receptor was derived from a man between 18 and 29 years old in good health. Some clones in this sample may be carry-over from other donors' samples.

The chain's CDR3 is CASSPQKWGKIDEQYF. Here the CDR3 DNA reads TGTGCCAGCAGCCCCCAAAAGTGGGGCAAGATCGACGAGCAGTACTTC. The V call is TRBV5-6, the J call TRBJ2-7, with D maybe TRBD1 (5 bases). The germline V and J ends were trimmed by 4 bases and 5 bases, with 22 bases remaining between them. This CDR3 region has 16 residues. Germline lookup yields CDR1 SGHDT and CDR2 YYEEEE.